One sample yielded the 3 T cell receptor beta chains listed below, sequenced in a study of cytomegalovirus exposure and HLA in healthy donors (dated 2017 in TCRdb). Library preparation used the immunoSEQ multiplex PCR assay. For the multiplex PCR, a mixture combining 60 forward primers for TCR Vbeta segments and 13 reverse primers for TCR Jbeta segments was used. In its TCRdb copy, this immuneACCESS table keeps in-frame sequences only and misses some clones. Where compared with another copy, unresolved V genes explain less than half of these, and the others have no known cause. The sample table holds 160,000 or so clones, of which approximately 79% were seen once. The top ten hold nearly 6.5% of the sample. Sequenced: PBMCs. Receptors originate from a man aged 35 to 55 in good health and CMV-seropositive.

This chain uses TRBV12-2 with TRBJ1-5; TRBD1, the table's D call, was not compared with the DNA. TRBV12-2 is a pseudogene locus. CDR3 length equals 16 residues. The DNA for the CDR3 is TGTGCAAGTCGCCCCGACGACAGGGGTTGCAATCAGCCCCAGCATTTT. Translating it yields CASRPDDRGCNQPQHF.

The chain employs TRBV2 and TRBJ1-1; possible D gene TRBD1, 6 bases. CDR3 length: 16 amino acids. From germline, CDR1 is SNHLY and CDR2 FYNNEI. Trimming stripped 9 bases from V and 0 bases from J, with 20 bases between. Here the CDR3 reads CASSPQPTGMNTEAFF. The CDR3 DNA is TGTGCCAGTAGTCCACAGCCCACAGGGATGAACACTGAAGCTTTCTTT.

The V and J genes are TRBV13 and TRBJ2-7, with 7 bases matching TRBD1. V gave up 2 bases and J gave up 1 base; unmatched junction bases: 11. There are 17 residues in the CDR3. Germline-derived CDR1 and CDR2 are PRHDT and FYEKMQ (reference sequence). CDR3 bases: TGTGCCAGCAGCTTATTCAGGTCGGACAGGAGTTCCTACGAGCAGTACTTC. It is translated as CASSLFRSDRSSYEQYF.